Each of the 4 T cell receptor beta chains below was sequenced from the same sample in a study of cytomegalovirus exposure and HLA in healthy donors. This table comes from immunoSEQ multiplex PCR, and its TCRdb copy is limited to in-frame clones, with some not included. The sample lists 60,000 to 80,000 clones; roughly 93% were seen once. The sequenced material came from PBMCs. All receptors come from a woman aged 18 to 35 in good health and CMV-seropositive.

This chain joins TRBV4-2 and TRBJ2-2, with 11 positions matching TRBD2. Germline CDR1 LGHNA, CDR2 YNFKEQ. The junction had 7 bases not matched to a gene; V was cut back by 4 bases and J by 6 bases. The CDR3 runs 16 residues. CDR3 amino acids: CASSLLAGGPPGELFF. The CDR3 nucleotides read TGTGCCAGCAGCCTGTTAGCGGGAGGGCCCCCCGGGGAGCTGTTTTTT.

The V gene is TRBV21-1, the J gene TRBJ1-1. TRBV21-1 is marked as a pseudogene. This CDR3 contains 15 residues. CDR3 nucleotide sequence: TGTGCCAGCAGCAAAGCCGAGAGCCTGAACACTGAAGCTTTCTTT. It encodes CASSKAESLNTEAFF.

This clone showed up just a few times. The chain employs TRBV7-3 and TRBJ1-5, with TRBD1 matching over 8 bases. The CDR3 has 17 amino acids. V shed 1 base and J 6 bases; nucleotides not matched to a gene: 11. CDR1 and CDR2 from the germline V gene are SGHTA and FQGTGA. The CDR3 here is CASSLILPPTGGQPQHF. CDR3 nucleotide sequence: TGTGCCAGCAGCTTAATTCTCCCCCCCACAGGGGGTCAGCCCCAGCATTTT.

The V and J genes are TRBV11-2 and TRBJ1-6, with a possible D match to TRBD1 (6 bases). With 1 base removed from V and 5 bases from J, the gap between germline ends came to 12 bases. This CDR3 has 16 amino acids. Germline CDR1 reads SGHAT; CDR2 reads FQNNGV. CDR3 nucleotide sequence: TGTGCCAGCAGCTTAGTTGTAGGGGGTAATAATTCACCCCTCCACTTT. Translation gives CASSLVVGGNNSPLHF.